This T cell receptor beta chain was sequenced for a study of cytomegalovirus exposure and HLA in healthy donors. Broader study findings: The authors later found TCR association rates varying by HLA locus, with DRB1 most and HLA-C fewest. With high specificity and sensitivity, the classifier reportedly diagnosed cytomegalovirus status. Compared with the roughly 700-donor mean, an Asian-associated ancestry cluster reportedly had fewer N-insertions, according to a later analysis.

Both 60 Vbeta primers and 13 Jbeta primers went into the PCR. Authors' processing steps: It was a later analysis that counted roughly 80 million unique TCR beta chains, of which some 12 million were shared. TCRdb's copy holds only in-frame clones and misses some; the assay was immunoSEQ multiplex PCR. The D gene and trimming were derived from the DNA, and the V and J assignments and clone size from that table. The sample holds about 130,000 clones, over 60% seen once. Germline-derived CDR1 and CDR2 are SGHTA and FQGNSA. The junction had 3 bases not matched to a gene; V was cut back by 1 base and J by 1 base. The CDR3 contains 15 residues. About this clone: What it binds is not known.

Specimen: PBMCs. The TCR comes from a human donor in good health. J is TRBJ2-5 and V is TRBV7-2; 7 nucleotides match TRBD1. The CDR3 sequence is CASSLGDRAQETQYF. The CDR3 nucleotides are TGTGCCAGCAGCTTAGGTGACAGGGCCCAAGAGACCCAGTACTTC.